This TCR beta chain was captured by sequencing in a study of CD8+ T cells in alopecia areata. General observations from the study: Scalp clonality decreased significantly with tofacitinib, and so did expanded CD8+ clones among the top 100. Whether baseline CD8+ expansion is linked to response remains uncertain, given a single nonresponder.

Following RNA extraction, reverse transcription yielded cDNA that acted as the sequencing template. Profiling relied on immunoSEQ multiplex PCR, and the TCRdb table lists in-frame clones only, not all of them. The table lists around 150,000 clones, approximately 80% of them singletons. This clone occurred once. Its target is unknown. CDR1 and CDR2 (germline): LGHNA, YSLEER. V was cut by 1 base and J by 7 bases, with 11 bases left in between. The CDR3 runs to 15 residues. The treatment denotes: oral pan-JAK inhibitor, 5-10 mg twice daily. Alopecia areata patients provided lesional scalp punch biopsies and peripheral blood.

This clonotype was obtained from a human donor with alopecia areata. The material was CD8+ T cells sorted from blood, obtained at week 4, from a patient treated with tofacitinib. The chain is built from TRBV4-3 and TRBJ1-6; maybe TRBD1 (5 bases). This CDR3 is CASSQVVQDNSPLHF. CDR3 nucleotide sequence: TGCGCCAGCAGCCAAGTAGTACAGGACAATTCACCCCTCCACTTT.